The 20 T cell receptor beta chains presented below share a single source sample, sequenced in a study of T cell repertoires in cytomegalovirus infection. TCRdb re-called the reads with MiXCR, one entry per CDR3 protein. The sample shows 250,000 to 300,000 distinct CDR3 sequences, approximately 15% of them seen only once. Sequenced input: PBMCs. The receptors come from a human donor in good health (CMV status not recorded). Some clones in this sample may be carry-over from other donors' samples.

Ten or more counts support this clonotype. The rearrangement joins TRBV7-9 to TRBJ2-2; D not resolved. The ends were cut back, 3 bases at V and 3 bases at J, with 5 bases in the middle. CDR1 SEHNR and CDR2 FQNEAQ come from the germline V gene (reference sequence). The CDR3 consists of 13 residues. DNA for the CDR3: TGTGCCAGCAGCTTTGACCACACCGGGGAGCTGTTTTTT. Protein sequence: CASSFDHTGELFF.

This clonotype has at least ten counts. V and J are TRBV25-1 and TRBJ2-3; 14 bases map to TRBD2. The germline CDR1 and CDR2 sequences are MGHDK and SYGVNS. Trimming took 3 bases from V and 4 from J; bases not matched to a gene: 0. This CDR3 has 15 residues. CDR3 protein: CASSEGLAGADTQYF. For the CDR3, the DNA is TGTGCCAGCAGTGAGGGACTAGCGGGGGCAGATACGCAGTATTTT.

This clonotype was detected many times. The V gene is TRBV18, the J gene TRBJ2-3; 7 nucleotides line up with TRBD1. In germline, CDR1 is KGHSH, CDR2 LQKENI. The length of the CDR3 is 14 residues. The J segment lost 1 base and the V segment lost 8 bases, leaving 6 bases of the junction unmatched. CDR3 nucleotides: TGTGCCAGCAGCCCAGGGACAGGCACAGATACGCAGTATTTT. Encoded protein: CASSPGTGTDTQYF. Based on the CDR3 plus reference TRBV18 and TRBJ2-3, the full variable domain is NAGVMQNPRHLVRRRGQEARLRCSPMKGHSHVYWYRQLPEEGLKFMVYLQKENIIDESGMPKERFSAEFPKEGPSILRIQQVVRGDSAAYFCASSPGTGTDTQYFGPGTRLTVL.

Points on this clonotype: The junction does not match germline at one end; this may be a read error. The chain joins TRBV5-1 to TRBJ2-6; 8 bases are a match to TRBD2. Germline CDR1 reads SGHRS; CDR2 reads YFSETQ. This CDR3 has 17 residues. The CDR3 sequence is CASSLSGRGSGANVLSF. The CDR3 nucleotides read TGCGCCAGCAGCTTGTCCGGGAGGGGCTCTGGGGCCAACGTCCTGAGTTTC.

This clonotype appeared many times. The chain links TRBV7-9 to TRBJ1-1, with D uncertain. V dropped 2 bases and J dropped 8 bases, with 3 bases sitting between them. This CDR3 has 10 amino acids. Germline V lookup: CDR1 SEHNR, CDR2 FQNEAQ (reference sequence). The CDR3 nucleotides are TGTGCCAGCAGCTTACGGGAAGCTTTCTTT. It translates to CASSLREAFF. Complete variable domain (other parts from reference TRBV7-9 and TRBJ1-1): DTGVSQNPRHKITKRGQNVTFRCDPISEHNRLYWYRQTLGQGPEFLTYFQNEAQLEKSRLLSDRFSAERPKGSFSTLEIQRTEQGDSAMYLCASSLREAFFGQGTRLTVV.

The V gene is TRBV19, the J gene TRBJ2-6; no clear D gene. Germline CDR1 is LNHDA and CDR2 is SQIVND (reference sequence). The CDR3 is 13 amino acids. Trimming took off 7 bases at V and 1 base at J, with 5 bases between the two ends. The DNA of the CDR3 is TGTGCCAGTACCAGATCTGGGGCCAACGTCCTGACTTTC. Translating it yields CASTRSGANVLTF.

In its sample, this clonotype was seen many times. The chain is built from TRBV20-1 and TRBJ2-7; D is undetermined. V was clipped by 5 bases and J by 6 bases, with 20 bases between them. The CDR3 consists of 14 residues. The V gene's germline CDR1 is DFQATT and CDR2 SNEGSKA (reference sequence). The CDR3 sequence is CSAQNAGPHGEQYF. The CDR3 nucleotides are TGCAGTGCTCAAAACGCCGGGCCTCACGGCGAGCAGTACTTC.

The rearrangement uses TRBV25-1 and TRBJ1-6, with D unclear. The CDR3 consists of 14 residues. Looked up from germline, CDR1 is MGHDK and CDR2 is SYGVNS. Trimming removed 2 bases at V and 6 bases at J, with 8 bases between. The CDR3 loop reads CASSEDLINSPLHF. In nucleotides, the CDR3 is TGTGCCAGCAGTGAAGACCTCATTAATTCACCCCTCCACTTT.

This clonotype was detected many times. The chain has TRBV7-6 and TRBJ2-1; 10 bases align to TRBD2. V was pared by 4 bases and J by 2 bases, with 2 bases of the junction left unmatched. Per germline, CDR1 SGHVS and CDR2 FNYEAQ. The CDR3 spans 15 residues. CDR3 residues: CASSYLAGAYNEQFF. In DNA, the CDR3 is TGTGCCAGCAGCTACCTAGCGGGGGCCTACAATGAGCAGTTCTTC.

There are a few counts of this clonotype. The gene calls are TRBV20-1 and TRBJ2-2; 9 nucleotides align to TRBD2. The trim removed 3 bases at V and 3 bases at J, leaving 5 bases unmatched. The CDR3 covers 15 residues. Germline lookup yields CDR1 DFQATT and CDR2 SNEGSKA (reference sequence). The chain's CDR3 is CSASSSGTYTGELFF. The DNA for the CDR3 is TGCAGTGCTAGTTCTAGCGGGACATACACCGGGGAGCTGTTTTTT.

This clonotype was found many times. The chain has TRBV20-1 and TRBJ1-1, with D possibly matching TRBD1 (6 bases). CDR1 is DFQATT, CDR2 SNEGSKA, per germline (reference sequence). The germline V and J ends were trimmed by 6 bases and 3 bases, with 17 bases remaining between them. CDR3 length equals 14 residues. CDR3 in DNA: TGCAGTGCAAAGGGGGACGGCAGGGACACTGAAGCTTTCTTT. This sequence encodes CSAKGDGRDTEAFF.

This clonotype was recorded at least ten times. V gene TRBV28 combines with J gene TRBJ1-5; D is unresolved. The CDR3 consists of 13 residues. From germline, CDR1 is MDHEN and CDR2 SYDVKM. Deletions cut 8 bases from V and 0 bases from J, with 8 bases between. The CDR3 region is CASPFYSNQPQHF. The CDR3, as DNA: TGTGCCAGCCCCTTTTATAGCAATCAGCCCCAGCATTTT.

This clonotype was seen a handful of times. CDR3 residues: CASSLTSGQIYEQYF. CDR3 sequence (DNA): TGCGCCAGCAGCTTGACGTCGGGACAGATCTACGAGCAGTACTTC. V gene TRBV5-1 combines with J gene TRBJ2-7, with 7 positions matching TRBD1. Germline CDR1 and CDR2: SGHRS and YFSETQ. Trimming removed 1 base from V and 3 bases from J; junction bases left unmatched: 7. This CDR3 comprises 15 residues.

About this clonotype: Given a much more abundant clone one base away, this may be a read error. The chain joins TRBV12-3 or TRBV12-4 to TRBJ2-5; D may correspond to TRBD1 or TRBD2 (6 bases each). The CDR3 length is 15 residues. CDR3 bases: TGTGCCAGCAGTTTAAGGGGGGCACTCCAAGAGATCCAGTACTTC. As protein: CASSLRGALQEIQYF.

In this sample, this clonotype turned up a few times. This chain joins TRBV2 and TRBJ1-1; 7 bases agree with TRBD1. CDR3 length: 15 amino acids. Per germline, CDR1 SNHLY and CDR2 FYNNEI. J gave up 0 bases and V 7 bases, and 8 bases lay outside the gene matches. CDR3 in DNA: TGTGCCAGCACCGGGACAGCAGCTATGAACACTGAAGCTTTCTTT. This translates into CASTGTAAMNTEAFF.

The V gene is TRBV20-1, the J gene TRBJ2-1; D is unresolved. V lost 1 base and J 10 bases, leaving 8 bases between the germline ends. The CDR3 spans 11 residues. CDR1 is DFQATT and CDR2 is SNEGSKA in the germline V gene (reference sequence). CDR3 bases: TGCAGTGCTAGAGGTAACCTCGAGCAGTTCTTC. Translation: CSARGNLEQFF.

This sequence joins TRBV10-3 and TRBJ1-5, with D maybe TRBD1 (5 bases). V lost 11 bases, J lost 0 bases, and 14 bases lay in between. The CDR3 is 14 amino acids. The V gene's germline CDR1 is ENHRY and CDR2 SYGVKD. DNA for the CDR3: TGTGCCTCCTCGGGGGGGAATAGCAATCAGCCCCAGCATTTT. Translated: CASSGGNSNQPQHF.

V usage is TRBV20-1 and J usage is TRBJ1-5; the D is unclear. The CDR3 extends over 14 amino acids. Looked up from germline, CDR1 is DFQATT and CDR2 is SNEGSKA (reference sequence). V was cut by 0 bases and J by 4 bases, with 10 bases left in between. Here the CDR3 reads CSARDPRRNQPQHF. As DNA, the CDR3 is TGCAGTGCTAGAGATCCCAGGCGGAATCAGCCCCAGCATTTT.

In this sample, this clonotype turned up a few times. A read error may account for a junction end that differs from germline. The chain joins TRBV15 to TRBJ1-4; D is perhaps TRBD1 (5 bases). CDR1 LNHNV and CDR2 YYDKDF come from the germline V gene (reference sequence). The CDR3 spans 11 residues. CDR3 loop: CATSRGPGRIF. CDR3 bases: TGTGCCACCAGCAGAGGACCGGGACGGATTTTT.

This chain connects TRBV6-2 or TRBV6-3 to TRBJ2-3; weak D call: TRBD1 (5 bases). The CDR3 covers 15 residues. V was trimmed by 4 bases and J by 0 bases, leaving 11 bases between them. Germline-derived CDR1 and CDR2 are MNHEY and SVGEGT. The CDR3 DNA is TGTGCCAGCAGTTTCTACAGGACAAGCACAGATACGCAGTATTTT. Encoded protein: CASSFYRTSTDTQYF.